The T cell receptor beta chain described here comes from a study of blood T cell repertoires in COVID-19. As for the study in general: Samples of COVID-19 (acute and convalescent) were obtained from the United States, Italy and Spain. T cells, B-cell-depleted T cells, or PBMCs supplied cDNA or gDNA.

Original processing notes: Scientists estimated how many nucleated cells there were by amplifying reference gene primers. The method was immunoSEQ multiplex PCR; TCRdb's version includes in-frame clones alone and lacks a portion of them. V and J calls and clone size are as listed in that table; D and trimming were resolved from the DNA. The sample shows over 120,000 clones, 84% of them seen only once. Trimming took 0 bases from V and 7 from J, leaving 8 bases between them. The length of the CDR3 is 13 residues. CDR1 is SGHRS and CDR2 is YFSETQ in the germline V gene. Sample: peripheral blood. The sequence derives from a human donor in a cohort sampled during active COVID-19. The rearrangement joins TRBV5-1 to TRBJ1-5, with D uncertain. CDR3 coding DNA: TGCGCCAGCAGCTTGGACAGAGGGCAGCCCCAGCATTTT. Translated: CASSLDRGQPQHF. Full variable domain (outside the CDR3, taken from reference TRBV5-1 and TRBJ1-5): KAGVTQTPRYLIKTRGQQVTLSCSPISGHRSVSWYQQTPGQGLQFLFEYFSETQRNKGNFPGRFSGRQFSNSRSEMNVSTLELGDSALYLCASSLDRGQPQHFGDGTRLSIL.